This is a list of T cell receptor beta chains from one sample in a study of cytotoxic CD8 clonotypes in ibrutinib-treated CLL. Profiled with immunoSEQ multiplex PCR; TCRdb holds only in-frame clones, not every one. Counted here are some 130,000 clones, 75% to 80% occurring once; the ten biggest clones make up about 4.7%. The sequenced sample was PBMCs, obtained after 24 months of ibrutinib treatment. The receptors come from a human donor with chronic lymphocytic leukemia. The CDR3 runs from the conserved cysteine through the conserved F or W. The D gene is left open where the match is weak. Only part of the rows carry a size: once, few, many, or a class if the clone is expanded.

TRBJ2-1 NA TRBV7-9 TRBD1 CASSQGQALYNEQFF TGTGCCAGCAGCCAGGGACAGGCACTGTACAATGAGCAGTTCTTC
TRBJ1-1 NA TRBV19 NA CASRGQGYTEAFF TGTGCCAGTAGAGGGCAGGGTTACACTGAAGCTTTCTTT
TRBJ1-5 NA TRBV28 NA CASSPPRGWQPQHF TGTGCCAGCAGCCCCCCGAGGGGTTGGCAGCCCCAGCATTTT
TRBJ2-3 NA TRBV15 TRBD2 CATRLLTSGGGDTQYF TGTGCCACCAGGCTTCTGACTAGCGGAGGGGGAGATACGCAGTATTTT
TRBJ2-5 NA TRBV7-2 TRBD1 CASTQNGQGGETQYF TGTGCCAGCACGCAAAACGGACAGGGTGGGGAGACCCAGTACTTC
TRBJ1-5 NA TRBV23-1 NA CASSLNGRGDQPQHF TGCGCCAGCAGCCTCAACGGCAGGGGCGATCAGCCCCAGCATTTT
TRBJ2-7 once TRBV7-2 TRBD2 CASSPWASGLYEQYF TGTGCCAGCAGCCCCTGGGCTAGCGGTCTGTACGAGCAGTACTTC
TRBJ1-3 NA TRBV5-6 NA CASGTGTFYF TGTGCCAGCGGGACCGGGACATTTTATTTT
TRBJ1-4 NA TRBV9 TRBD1 CASSVGWGQGGLNEKLFF TGTGCCAGCAGCGTAGGGTGGGGACAGGGAGGTCTTAATGAAAAACTGTTTTTT
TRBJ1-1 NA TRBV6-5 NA CASSTGTEAFF TGTGCCAGCAGTACCGGTACTGAAGCTTTCTTT
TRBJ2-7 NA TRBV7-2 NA CASSPRGLTYEQYF TGTGCCAGCAGTCCTCGGGGTCTAACCTACGAGCAGTACTTC